This T cell receptor beta chain comes out of a study of metastatic and nonmetastatic thyroid tumors. Findings and caveats of the study: For both blood and tumor, malignant thyroid tumors reportedly showed significantly higher TCR beta diversity than benign nodules did.

Turning to this clone: The antigen remains unidentified.

Treatment of any kind had been given to no patient before thyroid surgery. TCRdb used MiXCR to call clones anew from the PCR reads. The data contain under 20,000 clones, 25% to 35% of them singletons. The clonotype comes from a female donor with papillary thyroid cancer or a benign thyroid nodule (not recorded which). Some clones in this sample may be carry-over from other donors' samples. The specimen sequenced was tumor tissue.

The CDR3 DNA reads TGTGCCAGCAGGCGGGGGGACAGGGAATACGAGCAGTACTTC. It is translated as CASRRGDREYEQYF. This sequence joins TRBV6-1 and TRBJ2-7; D possibly corresponds to TRBD1 (9 bases). V lost 6 bases and J 4 bases, leaving 16 bases between the germline ends. Per germline, CDR1 MNHNS and CDR2 SASEGT. There are 14 residues in the CDR3.